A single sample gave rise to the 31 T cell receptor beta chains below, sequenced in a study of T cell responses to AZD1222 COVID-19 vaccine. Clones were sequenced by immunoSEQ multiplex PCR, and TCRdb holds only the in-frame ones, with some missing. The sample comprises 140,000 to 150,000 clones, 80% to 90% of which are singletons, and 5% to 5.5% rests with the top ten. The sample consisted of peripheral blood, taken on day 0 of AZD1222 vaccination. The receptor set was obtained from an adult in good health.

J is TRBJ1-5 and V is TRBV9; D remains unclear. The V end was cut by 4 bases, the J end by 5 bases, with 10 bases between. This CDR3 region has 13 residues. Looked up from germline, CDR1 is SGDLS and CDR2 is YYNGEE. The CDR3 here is CASSLDGHQPQHF. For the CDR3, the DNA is TGTGCCAGCAGCCTTGATGGTCATCAGCCCCAGCATTTT.

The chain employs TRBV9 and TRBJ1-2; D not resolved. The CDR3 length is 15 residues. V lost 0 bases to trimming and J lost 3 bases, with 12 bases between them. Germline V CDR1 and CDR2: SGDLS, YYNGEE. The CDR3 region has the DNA TGTGCCAGCAGCGTAGGGACGTCGGCGGACTATGGCTACACCTTC. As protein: CASSVGTSADYGYTF.

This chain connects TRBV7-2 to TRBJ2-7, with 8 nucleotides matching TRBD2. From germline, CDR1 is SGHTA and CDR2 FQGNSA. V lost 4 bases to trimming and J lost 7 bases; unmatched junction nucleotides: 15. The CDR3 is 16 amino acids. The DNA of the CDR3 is TGTGCCAGCAGCTCCCCCCGGGGGGGACGGTTCTCAGAGCAGTACTTC. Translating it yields CASSSPRGGRFSEQYF.

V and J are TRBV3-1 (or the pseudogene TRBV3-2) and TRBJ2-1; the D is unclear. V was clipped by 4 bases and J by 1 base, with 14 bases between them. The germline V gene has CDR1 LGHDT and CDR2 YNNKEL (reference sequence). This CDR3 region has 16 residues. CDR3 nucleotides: TGTGCCAGCAGCCCCACTATGGCGACTTCCTACAATGAGCAGTTCTTC. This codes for CASSPTMATSYNEQFF.

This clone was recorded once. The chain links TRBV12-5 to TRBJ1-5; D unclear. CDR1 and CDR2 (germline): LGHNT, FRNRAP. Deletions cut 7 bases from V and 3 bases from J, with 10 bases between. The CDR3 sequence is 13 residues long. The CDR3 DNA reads TGTGCTAGTGCCCCGGGAGTCAATCAGCCCCAGCATTTT. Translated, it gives CASAPGVNQPQHF.

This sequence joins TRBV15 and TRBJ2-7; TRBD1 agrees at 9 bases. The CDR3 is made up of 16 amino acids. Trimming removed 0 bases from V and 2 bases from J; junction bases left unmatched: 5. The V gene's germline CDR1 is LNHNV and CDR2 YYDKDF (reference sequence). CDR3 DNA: TGTGCCACCAGCAGAGAGGGGACAGGGAAGACCTACGAGCAGTACTTC. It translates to CATSREGTGKTYEQYF.

CDR3 region: CASRGQGGSYEQYF. The CDR3 coding sequence is TGTGCCAGCAGGGGACAGGGGGGATCCTACGAGCAGTACTTC. The chain recombines TRBV28 with TRBJ2-7, with 11 bases aligning to TRBD1. Germline V gene sequence: CDR1 MDHEN, CDR2 SYDVKM. The CDR3 has 14 residues. The ends lost 6 bases at V and 1 base at J; junction bases unmatched: 2.

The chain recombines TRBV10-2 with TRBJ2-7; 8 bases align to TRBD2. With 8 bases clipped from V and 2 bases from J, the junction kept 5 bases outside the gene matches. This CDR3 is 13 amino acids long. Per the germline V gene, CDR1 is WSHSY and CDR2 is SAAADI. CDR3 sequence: CASWAGGTYEQYF. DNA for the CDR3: TGCGCCAGCTGGGCGGGAGGTACCTACGAGCAGTACTTC.

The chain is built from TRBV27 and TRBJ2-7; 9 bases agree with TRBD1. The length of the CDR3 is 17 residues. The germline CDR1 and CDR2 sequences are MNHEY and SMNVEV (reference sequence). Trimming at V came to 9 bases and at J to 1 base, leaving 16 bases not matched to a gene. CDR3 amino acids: CASWGQGNRRLSYEQYF. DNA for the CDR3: TGTGCCAGTTGGGGACAGGGAAATAGGCGGCTATCCTACGAGCAGTACTTC.

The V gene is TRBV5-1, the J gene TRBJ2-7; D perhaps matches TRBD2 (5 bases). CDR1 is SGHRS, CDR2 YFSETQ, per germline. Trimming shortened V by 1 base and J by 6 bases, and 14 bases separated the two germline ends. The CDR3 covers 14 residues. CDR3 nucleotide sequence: TGCGCCAGCAGCTTGCCCCCTAGCTCCGGCGAGCAGTACTTC. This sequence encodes CASSLPPSSGEQYF.

The CDR3 sequence is CASSPRGGSLILDEQFF. The CDR3 coding sequence is TGTGCCAGCAGTCCAAGGGGTGGGAGTTTAATTTTGGATGAGCAGTTCTTC. The chain recombines TRBV27 with TRBJ2-1; D is possibly TRBD1 or TRBD2 (5 bases each). Germline-derived CDR1 and CDR2 are MNHEY and SMNVEV (reference sequence). The CDR3 runs 17 residues. V lost 5 bases to trimming and J lost 8 bases, with 25 bases between them.

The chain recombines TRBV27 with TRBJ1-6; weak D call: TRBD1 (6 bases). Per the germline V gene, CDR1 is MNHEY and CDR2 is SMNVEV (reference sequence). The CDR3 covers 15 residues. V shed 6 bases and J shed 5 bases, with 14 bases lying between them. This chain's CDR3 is CASRGAGRDNSPLHF. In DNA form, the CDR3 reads TGTGCCAGCAGGGGGGCGGGGCGAGATAATTCACCCCTCCACTTT.

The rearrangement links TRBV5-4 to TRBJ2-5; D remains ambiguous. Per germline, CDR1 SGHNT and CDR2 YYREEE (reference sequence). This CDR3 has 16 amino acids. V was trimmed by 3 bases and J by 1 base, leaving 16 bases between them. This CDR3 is CASSSQQSTVQETQYF. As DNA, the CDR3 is TGTGCCAGCAGCTCTCAGCAGTCTACCGTCCAAGAGACCCAGTACTTC.

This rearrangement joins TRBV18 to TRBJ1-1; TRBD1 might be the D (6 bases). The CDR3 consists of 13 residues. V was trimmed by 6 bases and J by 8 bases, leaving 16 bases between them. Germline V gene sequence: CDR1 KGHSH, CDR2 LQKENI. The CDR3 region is CASSSTGSLEAFF. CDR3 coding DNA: TGTGCCAGCTCCTCGACAGGCTCCTTGGAAGCTTTCTTT.

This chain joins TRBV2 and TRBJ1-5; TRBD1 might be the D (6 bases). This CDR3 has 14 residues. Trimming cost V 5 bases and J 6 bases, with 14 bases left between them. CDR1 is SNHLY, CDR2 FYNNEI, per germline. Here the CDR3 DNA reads TGTGCCAGCAGTCCACAGGGTCGGGGTCAGCCCCAGCATTTT. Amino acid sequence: CASSPQGRGQPQHF.

The CDR3 loop reads CASSTRGLGGETQYF. The CDR3 coding sequence is TGTGCCAGCAGTACCCGGGGCCTGGGGGGAGAGACCCAGTACTTC. The V and J genes are TRBV2 and TRBJ2-5; possibly TRBD2 for D (6 bases). This CDR3 is 15 amino acids long. V was clipped by 5 bases and J by 4 bases, with 17 bases between them. Germline V gene data show CDR1 as SNHLY and CDR2 as FYNNEI.

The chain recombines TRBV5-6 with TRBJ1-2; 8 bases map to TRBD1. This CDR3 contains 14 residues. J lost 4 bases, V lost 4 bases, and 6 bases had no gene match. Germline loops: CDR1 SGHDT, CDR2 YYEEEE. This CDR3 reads CASSQQGEGYGYTF. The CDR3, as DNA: TGTGCCAGCAGCCAACAGGGGGAGGGCTATGGCTACACCTTC.

For the CDR3, the DNA is TGTGCCAGCAGTTTTTTGGGACAGTCCTATGGCTACACCTTC. It encodes CASSFLGQSYGYTF. V usage is TRBV28 and J usage is TRBJ1-2, with 7 bases that match TRBD1. V dropped 3 bases and J dropped 4; count of bases not matched to a gene: 5. Germline assignment: CDR1 MDHEN and CDR2 SYDVKM. The CDR3 contains 14 residues.

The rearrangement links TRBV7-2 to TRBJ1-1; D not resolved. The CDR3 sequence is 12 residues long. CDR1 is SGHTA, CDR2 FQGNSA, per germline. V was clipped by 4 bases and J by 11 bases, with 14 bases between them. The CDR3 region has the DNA TGTGCCAGCAGCTCGGGGATGGTGAGCGCTTTCTTT. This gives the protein CASSSGMVSAFF.

The CDR3 DNA reads as TGTGCCAGCTCACAAACGGGGACGGAGCCCCAGCATTTT. Amino acids: CASSQTGTEPQHF. The rearrangement links TRBV18 to TRBJ1-5; possibly TRBD1 for D (5 bases). The CDR3 totals 13 residues. Per the germline V gene, CDR1 is KGHSH and CDR2 is LQKENI. With 4 bases removed from V and 8 bases from J, the gap between germline ends came to 12 bases. The variable domain in full, completed from reference TRBV18 and TRBJ1-5, reads NAGVMQNPRHLVRRRGQEARLRCSPMKGHSHVYWYRQLPEEGLKFMVYLQKENIIDESGMPKERFSAEFPKEGPSILRIQQVVRGDSAAYFCASSQTGTEPQHFGDGTRLSIL.

The CDR3 loop is CASSLRGTYNSPLHF. The CDR3 nucleotides are TGTGCCAGCAGCCTTCGGGGTACTTATAATTCACCCCTCCACTTT. V and J are TRBV6-6 and TRBJ1-6, with D unclear. The CDR3 runs to 15 residues. CDR1 MNHNY and CDR2 SVGAGI come from the germline V gene (reference sequence). Trimming pared 6 bases from V and 4 bases from J, leaving 13 bases between.

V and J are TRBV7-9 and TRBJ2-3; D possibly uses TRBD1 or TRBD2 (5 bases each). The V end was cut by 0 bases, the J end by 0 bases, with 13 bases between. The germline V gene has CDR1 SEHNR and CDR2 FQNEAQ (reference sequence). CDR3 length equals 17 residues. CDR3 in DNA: TGTGCCAGCAGCTTAGCGGGGGTAGCGCATAGCACAGATACGCAGTATTTT. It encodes CASSLAGVAHSTDTQYF.

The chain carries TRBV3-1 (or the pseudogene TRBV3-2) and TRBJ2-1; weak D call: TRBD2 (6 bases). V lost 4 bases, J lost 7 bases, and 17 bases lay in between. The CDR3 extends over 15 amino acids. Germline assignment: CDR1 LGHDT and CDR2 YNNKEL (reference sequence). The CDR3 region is CASSPRENRINEQFF. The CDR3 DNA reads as TGTGCCAGCAGCCCACGGGAGAACCGGATAAATGAGCAGTTCTTC.

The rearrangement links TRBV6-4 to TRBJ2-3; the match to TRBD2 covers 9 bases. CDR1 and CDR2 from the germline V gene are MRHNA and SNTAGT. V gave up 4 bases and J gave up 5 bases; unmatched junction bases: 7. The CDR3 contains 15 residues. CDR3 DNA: TGTGCCAGCAGTGTATCGGCGGGAGGGAAAGATACGCAGTATTTT. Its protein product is CASSVSAGGKDTQYF.

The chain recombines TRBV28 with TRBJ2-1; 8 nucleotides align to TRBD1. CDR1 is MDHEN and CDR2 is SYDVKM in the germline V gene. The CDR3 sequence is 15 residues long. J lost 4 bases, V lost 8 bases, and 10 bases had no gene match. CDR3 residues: CASFTQGAKYNEQFF. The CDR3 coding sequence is TGTGCCAGCTTTACCCAGGGGGCCAAATACAATGAGCAGTTCTTC.

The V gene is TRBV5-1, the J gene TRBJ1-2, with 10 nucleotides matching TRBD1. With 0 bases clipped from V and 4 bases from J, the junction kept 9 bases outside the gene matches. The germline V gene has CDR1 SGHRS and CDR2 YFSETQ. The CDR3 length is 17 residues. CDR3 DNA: TGCGCCAGCAGCTTGGGGCCGACAGGGGGCGACCTCTATGGCTACACCTTC. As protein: CASSLGPTGGDLYGYTF.

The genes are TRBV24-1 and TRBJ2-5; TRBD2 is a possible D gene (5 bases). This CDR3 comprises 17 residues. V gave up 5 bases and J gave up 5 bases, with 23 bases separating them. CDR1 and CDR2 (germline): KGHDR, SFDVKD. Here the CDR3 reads CATSASGTGSARETQYF. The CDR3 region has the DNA TGTGCCACCAGTGCCTCAGGAACGGGATCGGCCAGGGAGACCCAGTACTTC.

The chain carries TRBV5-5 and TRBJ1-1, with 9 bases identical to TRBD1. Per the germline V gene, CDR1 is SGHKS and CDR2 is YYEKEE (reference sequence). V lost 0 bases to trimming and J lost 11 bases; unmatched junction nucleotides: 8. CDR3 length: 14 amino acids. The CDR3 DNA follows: TGTGCCAGCAGCTTGGCTCTACAGGGGGCGGGGGCTTTCTTT. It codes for CASSLALQGAGAFF.

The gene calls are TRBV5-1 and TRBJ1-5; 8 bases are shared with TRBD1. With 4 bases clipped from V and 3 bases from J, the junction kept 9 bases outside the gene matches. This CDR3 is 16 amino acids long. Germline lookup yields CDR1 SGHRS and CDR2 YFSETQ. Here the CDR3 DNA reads TGCGCCAGCAGCGACGGACAGGGCCAGTTCAATCAGCCCCAGCATTTT. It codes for CASSDGQGQFNQPQHF. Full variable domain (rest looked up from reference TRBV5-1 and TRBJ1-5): KAGVTQTPRYLIKTRGQQVTLSCSPISGHRSVSWYQQTPGQGLQFLFEYFSETQRNKGNFPGRFSGRQFSNSRSEMNVSTLELGDSALYLCASSDGQGQFNQPQHFGDGTRLSIL.

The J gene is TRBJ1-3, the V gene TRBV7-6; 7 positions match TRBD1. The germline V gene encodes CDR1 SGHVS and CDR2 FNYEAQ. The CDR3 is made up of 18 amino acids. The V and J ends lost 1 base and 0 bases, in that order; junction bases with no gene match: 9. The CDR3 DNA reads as TGTGCCAGCAGCTTAGTGGGAGGGGGCAGCTACTCTGGAAACACCATATATTTT. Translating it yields CASSLVGGGSYSGNTIYF.

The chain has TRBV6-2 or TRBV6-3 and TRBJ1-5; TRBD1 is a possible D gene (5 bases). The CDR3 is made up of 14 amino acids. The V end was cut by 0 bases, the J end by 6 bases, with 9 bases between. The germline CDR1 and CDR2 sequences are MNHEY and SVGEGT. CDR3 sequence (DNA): TGTGCCAGCAGTTACTCTGGGGGGGGTCAGCCCCAGCATTTT. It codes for CASSYSGGGQPQHF.